This T cell receptor (beta chain) was identified during a study of blood T cell repertoires in COVID-19. Study background: The samples span acute and convalescent COVID-19 from the United States, Italy and Spain.

Produced via immunoSEQ multiplex PCR; TCRdb's table is partial and in-frame only. The sample carries hundreds of thousands of clones, more than 75% recorded once. The CDR3 sequence is 11 residues long. Deletions cut 6 bases from V and 4 bases from J, with 6 bases between. Germline CDR1 is MNHEY and CDR2 is SVGAGI. The origin of this receptor is a woman in her thirties or forties who had recovered from COVID-19. The sample comprised peripheral blood. The chain joins TRBV6-5 to TRBJ1-1, with D perhaps TRBD1 (6 bases). This chain's CDR3 is CASRQGTEAFF. The CDR3 nucleotides read TGTGCCAGCAGACAGGGCACTGAAGCTTTCTTT.